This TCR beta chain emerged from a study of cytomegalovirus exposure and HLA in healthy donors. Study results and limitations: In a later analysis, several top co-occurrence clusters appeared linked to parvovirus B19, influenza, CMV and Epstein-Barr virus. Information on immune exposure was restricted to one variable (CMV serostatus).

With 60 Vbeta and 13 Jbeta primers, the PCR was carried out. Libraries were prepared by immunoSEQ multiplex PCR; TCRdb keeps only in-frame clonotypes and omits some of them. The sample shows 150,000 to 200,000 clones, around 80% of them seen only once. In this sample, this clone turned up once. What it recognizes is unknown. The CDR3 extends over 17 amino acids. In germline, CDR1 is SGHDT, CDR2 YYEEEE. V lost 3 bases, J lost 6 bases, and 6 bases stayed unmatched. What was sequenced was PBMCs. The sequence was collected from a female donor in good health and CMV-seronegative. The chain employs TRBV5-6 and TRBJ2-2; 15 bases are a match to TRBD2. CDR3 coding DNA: TGTGCCAGCAGCTCTCGGACTAGCGGGGGGGCGCCCGGGGAGCTGTTTTTT. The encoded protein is CASSSRTSGGAPGELFF.